The source of this T cell receptor (beta chain) is a study of CD8 T cells in ankylosing spondylitis. Remarks on this clonotype: What it binds is not known.

This CDR3 has 18 residues. CDR1 and CDR2 from the germline V gene are SGHTA and FQGTGA. Losses at the gene ends were 11 bases for V and 2 bases for J; bases not matched to a gene: 15. Study-level findings and limits: Disease-linked clones proved CD8+ and comparatively uncommon in peripheral blood. There was a TCR beta motif, made of several highly homologous variants, that appeared characteristic of ankylosing spondylitis blood. Significant enrichment of disease-linked clones was reportedly seen in matched ankylosing spondylitis synovial fluid.

A quantitative 5'-RACE method, one with molecular barcodes, was used to make TCR beta libraries. One entry per CDR3 protein, called by TCRdb with MiXCR from the 5' RACE reads. The sample has some 840,000 distinct CDR3 sequences, over 9.5% seen once. The material sequenced was blood, either unsorted or a sorted T cell fraction (not recorded which). The genes are TRBV7-3 and TRBJ2-1; 13 positions match TRBD2. The sequence was obtained from a male donor with ankylosing spondylitis. CDR3 nucleotides: TGTGCCCTCAGTTCAACGGGACTAGCGGGACATCCCTACAATGAGCAGTTCTTC. Its translation is CALSSTGLAGHPYNEQFF.